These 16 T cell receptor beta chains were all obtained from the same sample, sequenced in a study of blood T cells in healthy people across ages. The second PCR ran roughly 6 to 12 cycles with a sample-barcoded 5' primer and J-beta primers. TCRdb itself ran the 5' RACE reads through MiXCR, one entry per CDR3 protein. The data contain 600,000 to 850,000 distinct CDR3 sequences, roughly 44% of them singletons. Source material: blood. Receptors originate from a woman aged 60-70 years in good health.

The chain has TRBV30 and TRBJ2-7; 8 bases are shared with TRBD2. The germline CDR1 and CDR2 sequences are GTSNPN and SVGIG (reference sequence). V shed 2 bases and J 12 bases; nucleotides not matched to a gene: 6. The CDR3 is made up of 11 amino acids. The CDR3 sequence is CAWSTGTSLYF. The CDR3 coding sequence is TGTGCCTGGAGTACCGGGACTAGTCTGTACTTC. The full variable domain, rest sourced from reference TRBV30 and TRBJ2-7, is SQTIHQWPATLVQPVGSPLSLECTVEGTSNPNLYWYRQAAGRGLQLLFYSVGIGQISSEVPQNLSASRPQDRQFILSSKKLLLSDSGFYLCAWSTGTSLYFGPGTRLTVT.

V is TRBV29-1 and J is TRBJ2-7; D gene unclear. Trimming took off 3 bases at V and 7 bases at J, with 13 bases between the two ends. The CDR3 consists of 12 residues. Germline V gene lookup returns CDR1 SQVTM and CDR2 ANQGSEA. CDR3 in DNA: TGCAGCGTTGAGGCCTACTCCAGGGAGCAGTACTTC. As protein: CSVEAYSREQYF.

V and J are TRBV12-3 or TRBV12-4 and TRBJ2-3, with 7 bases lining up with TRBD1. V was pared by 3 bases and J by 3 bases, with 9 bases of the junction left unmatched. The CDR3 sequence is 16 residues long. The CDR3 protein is CASSFPNRGRTDTQYF. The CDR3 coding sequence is TGTGCCAGCAGTTTTCCGAACAGGGGAAGGACAGATACGCAGTATTTT.

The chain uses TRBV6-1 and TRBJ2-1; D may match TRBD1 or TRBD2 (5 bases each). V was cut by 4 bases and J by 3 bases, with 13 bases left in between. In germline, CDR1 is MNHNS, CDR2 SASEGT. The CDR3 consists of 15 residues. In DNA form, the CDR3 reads TGTGCCAGCAGTGTCGGGGCAGGGTACTACAATGAGCAGTTCTTC. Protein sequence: CASSVGAGYYNEQFF.

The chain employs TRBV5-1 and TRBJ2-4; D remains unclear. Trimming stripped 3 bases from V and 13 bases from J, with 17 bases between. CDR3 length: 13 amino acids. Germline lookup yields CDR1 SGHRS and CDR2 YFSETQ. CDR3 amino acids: CASSSWPIGVQYF. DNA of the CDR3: TGCGCCAGCAGCTCATGGCCCATTGGCGTGCAGTACTTC. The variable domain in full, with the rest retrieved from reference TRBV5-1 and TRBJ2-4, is KAGVTQTPRYLIKTRGQQVTLSCSPISGHRSVSWYQQTPGQGLQFLFEYFSETQRNKGNFPGRFSGRQFSNSRSEMNVSTLELGDSALYLCASSSWPIGVQYFGAGTRLSVL.

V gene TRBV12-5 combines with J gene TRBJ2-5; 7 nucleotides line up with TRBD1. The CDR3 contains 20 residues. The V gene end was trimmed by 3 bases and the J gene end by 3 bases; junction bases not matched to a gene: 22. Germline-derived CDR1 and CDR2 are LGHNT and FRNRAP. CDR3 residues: CASGLFEQIRTGIPKETQYF. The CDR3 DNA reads TGTGCTAGTGGTTTATTCGAACAAATCCGGACAGGAATACCGAAAGAGACCCAGTACTTC.

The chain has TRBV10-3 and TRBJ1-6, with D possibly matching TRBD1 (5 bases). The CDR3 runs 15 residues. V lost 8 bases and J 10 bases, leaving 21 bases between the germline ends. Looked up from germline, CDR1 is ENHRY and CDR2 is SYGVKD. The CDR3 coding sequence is TGTGCCATCTCGCAACAGGTGCAGGGTCGCTCACCCCTCCACTTT. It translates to CAISQQVQGRSPLHF.

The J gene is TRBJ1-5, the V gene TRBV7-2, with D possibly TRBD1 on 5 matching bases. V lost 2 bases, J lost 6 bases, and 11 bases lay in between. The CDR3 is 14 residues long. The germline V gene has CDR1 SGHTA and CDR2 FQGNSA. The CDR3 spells CASSLLEGTQPQHF. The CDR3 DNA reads TGTGCCAGCAGCTTACTTGAAGGGACTCAGCCCCAGCATTTT.

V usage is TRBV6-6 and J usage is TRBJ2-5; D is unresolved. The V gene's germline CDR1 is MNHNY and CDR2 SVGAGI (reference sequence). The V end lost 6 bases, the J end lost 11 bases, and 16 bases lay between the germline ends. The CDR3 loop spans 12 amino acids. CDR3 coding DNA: TGTGCCAGCAGGCGGCCCGACAATGAGCAGTACTTC. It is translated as CASRRPDNEQYF.

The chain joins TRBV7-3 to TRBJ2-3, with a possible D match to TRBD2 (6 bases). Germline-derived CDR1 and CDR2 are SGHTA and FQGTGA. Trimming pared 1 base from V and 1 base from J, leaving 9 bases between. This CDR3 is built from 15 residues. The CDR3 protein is CASSLKPGGTDTQYF. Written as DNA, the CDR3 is TGTGCCAGCAGCTTAAAACCGGGAGGCACAGATACGCAGTATTTT.

CDR3: CASSQWETPSSYNEQYF. DNA of the CDR3: TGCGCCAGCAGCCAGTGGGAGACGCCGAGCTCCTACAATGAGCAGTACTTC. This chain joins TRBV4-1 and TRBJ2-1; TRBD2 might be the D (5 bases). The J call may be wrong; the DNA end is better matched by TRBJ2-7. Germline assignment: CDR1 MGHRA and CDR2 YSYEKL. This CDR3 has 17 amino acids.

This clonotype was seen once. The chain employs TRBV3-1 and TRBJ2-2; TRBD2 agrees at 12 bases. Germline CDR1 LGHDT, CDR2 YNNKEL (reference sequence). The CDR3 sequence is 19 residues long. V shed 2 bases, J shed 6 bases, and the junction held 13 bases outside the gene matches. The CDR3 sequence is CASSQRPLAGGPRAGELFF. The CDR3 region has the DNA TGTGCCAGCAGCCAAAGGCCCCTAGCGGGAGGGCCGAGGGCCGGGGAGCTGTTTTTT.

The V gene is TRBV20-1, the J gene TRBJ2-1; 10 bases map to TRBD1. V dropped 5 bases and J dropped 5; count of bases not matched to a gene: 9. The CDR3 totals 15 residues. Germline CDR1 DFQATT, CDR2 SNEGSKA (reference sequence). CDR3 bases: TGCAGTGCTTATACAGTGACAGGGGGCAACAATGAGCAGTTCTTC. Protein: CSAYTVTGGNNEQFF.

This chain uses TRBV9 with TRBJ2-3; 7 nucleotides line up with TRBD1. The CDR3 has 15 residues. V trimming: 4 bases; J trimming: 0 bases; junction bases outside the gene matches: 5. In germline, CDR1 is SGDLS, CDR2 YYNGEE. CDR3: CASSPGTVSTDTQYF. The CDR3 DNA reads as TGTGCCAGCAGCCCCGGGACAGTTAGCACAGATACGCAGTATTTT.

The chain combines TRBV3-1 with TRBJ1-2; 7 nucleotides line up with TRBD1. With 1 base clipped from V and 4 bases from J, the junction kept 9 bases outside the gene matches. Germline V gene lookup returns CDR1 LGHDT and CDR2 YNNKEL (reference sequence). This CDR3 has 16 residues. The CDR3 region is CASSQARQGQSYGYTF. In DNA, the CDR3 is TGTGCCAGCAGCCAAGCCCGACAGGGCCAGAGCTATGGCTACACCTTC.

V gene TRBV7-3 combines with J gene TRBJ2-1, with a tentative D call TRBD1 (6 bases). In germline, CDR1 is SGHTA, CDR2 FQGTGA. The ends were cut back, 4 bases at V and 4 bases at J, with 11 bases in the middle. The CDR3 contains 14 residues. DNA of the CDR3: TGTGCCAGCAGCTCCCGGACAGATTACAATGAGCAGTTCTTC. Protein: CASSSRTDYNEQFF.